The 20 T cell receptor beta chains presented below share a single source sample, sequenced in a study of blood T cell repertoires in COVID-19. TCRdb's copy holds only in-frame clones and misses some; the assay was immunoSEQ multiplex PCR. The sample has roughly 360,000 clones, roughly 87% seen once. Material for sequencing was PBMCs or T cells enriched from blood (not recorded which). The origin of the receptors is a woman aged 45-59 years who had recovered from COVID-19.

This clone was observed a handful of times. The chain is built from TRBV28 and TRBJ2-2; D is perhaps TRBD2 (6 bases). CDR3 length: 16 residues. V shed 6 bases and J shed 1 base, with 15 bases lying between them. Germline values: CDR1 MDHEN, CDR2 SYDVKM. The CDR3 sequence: CASSPGGQLNTGELFF. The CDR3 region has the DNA TGTGCCAGCAGCCCAGGAGGGCAATTGAACACCGGGGAGCTGTTTTTT.

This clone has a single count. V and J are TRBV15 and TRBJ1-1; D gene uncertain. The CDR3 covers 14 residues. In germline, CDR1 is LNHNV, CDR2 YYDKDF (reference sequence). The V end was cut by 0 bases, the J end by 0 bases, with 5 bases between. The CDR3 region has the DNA TGTGCCACCAGCAGAGATCTAATGAACACTGAAGCTTTCTTT. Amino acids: CATSRDLMNTEAFF.

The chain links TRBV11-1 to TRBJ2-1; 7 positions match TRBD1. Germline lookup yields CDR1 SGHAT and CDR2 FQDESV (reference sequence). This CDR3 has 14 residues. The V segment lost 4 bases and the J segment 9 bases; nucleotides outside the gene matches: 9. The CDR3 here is CASSSRQGRVEQFF. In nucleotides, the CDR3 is TGTGCCAGCAGCTCCCGACAGGGTAGGGTTGAGCAGTTCTTC.

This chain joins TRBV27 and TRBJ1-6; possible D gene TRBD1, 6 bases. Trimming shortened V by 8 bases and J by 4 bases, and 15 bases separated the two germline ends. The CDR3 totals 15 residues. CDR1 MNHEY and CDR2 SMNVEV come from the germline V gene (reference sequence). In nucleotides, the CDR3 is TGTGCCAGCGGGATGGCAGGGGAATATAATTCACCCCTCCACTTT. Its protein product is CASGMAGEYNSPLHF.

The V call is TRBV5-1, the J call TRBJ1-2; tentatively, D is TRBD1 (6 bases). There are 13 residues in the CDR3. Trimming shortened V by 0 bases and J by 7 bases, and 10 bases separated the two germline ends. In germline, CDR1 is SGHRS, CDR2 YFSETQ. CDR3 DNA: TGCGCCAGCAGCTTGGAGACAGGATTTGGCTACACCTTC. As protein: CASSLETGFGYTF.

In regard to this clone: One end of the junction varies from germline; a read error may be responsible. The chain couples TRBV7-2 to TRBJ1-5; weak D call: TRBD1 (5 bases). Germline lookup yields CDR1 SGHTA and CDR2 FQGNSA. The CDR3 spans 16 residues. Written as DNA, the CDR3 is TGTGCCAGCAGCTTAGTTGGGACTTATGACAATCAACCCCAGCATTTT. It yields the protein CASSLVGTYDNQPQHF.

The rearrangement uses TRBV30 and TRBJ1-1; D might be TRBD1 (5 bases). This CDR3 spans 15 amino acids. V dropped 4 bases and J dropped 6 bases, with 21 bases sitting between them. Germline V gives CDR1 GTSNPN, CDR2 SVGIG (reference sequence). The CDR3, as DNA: TGTGCCTGGACCAGTTCAGGGCGAGGAAGAGCTGAAGCTTTCTTT. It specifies CAWTSSGRGRAEAFF.

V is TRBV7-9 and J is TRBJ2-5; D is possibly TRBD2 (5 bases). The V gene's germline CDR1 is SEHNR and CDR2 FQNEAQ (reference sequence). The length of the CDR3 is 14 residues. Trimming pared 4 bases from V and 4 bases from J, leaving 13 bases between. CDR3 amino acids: CASSSSPSGETQYF. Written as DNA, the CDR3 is TGTGCCAGCAGCTCAAGCCCGAGCGGAGAGACCCAGTACTTC.

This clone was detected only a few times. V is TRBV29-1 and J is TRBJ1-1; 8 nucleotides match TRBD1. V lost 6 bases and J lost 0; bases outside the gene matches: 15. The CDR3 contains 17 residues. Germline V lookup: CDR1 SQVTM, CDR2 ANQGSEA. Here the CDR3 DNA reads TGCAGCGTAGCGTCTCAGGGGGCTTTTGGCATGAACACTGAAGCTTTCTTT. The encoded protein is CSVASQGAFGMNTEAFF.

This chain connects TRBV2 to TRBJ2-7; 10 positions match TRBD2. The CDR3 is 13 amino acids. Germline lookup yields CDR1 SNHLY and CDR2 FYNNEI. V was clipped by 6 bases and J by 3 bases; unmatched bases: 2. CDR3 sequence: CASRVAGGYEQYF. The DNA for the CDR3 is TGTGCCAGCAGGGTAGCGGGAGGCTACGAGCAGTACTTC. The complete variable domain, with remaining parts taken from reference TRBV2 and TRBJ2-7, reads EPEVTQTPSHQVTQMGQEVILRCVPISNHLYFYWYRQILGQKVEFLVSFYNNEISEKSEIFDDQFSVERPDGSNFTLKIRSTKLEDSAMYFCASRVAGGYEQYFGPGTRLTVT.

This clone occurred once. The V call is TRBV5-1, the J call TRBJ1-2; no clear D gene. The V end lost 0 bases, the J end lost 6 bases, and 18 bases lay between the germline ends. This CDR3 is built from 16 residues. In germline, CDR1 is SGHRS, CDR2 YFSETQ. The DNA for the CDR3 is TGCGCCAGCAGCTTGGCCTCGAGGCCTCCGGGTGATGGCTACACCTTC. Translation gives CASSLASRPPGDGYTF.

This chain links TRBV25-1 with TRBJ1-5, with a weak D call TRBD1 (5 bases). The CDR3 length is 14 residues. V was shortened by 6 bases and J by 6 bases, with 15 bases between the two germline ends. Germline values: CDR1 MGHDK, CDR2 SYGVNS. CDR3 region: CASSDGRGSQPQHF. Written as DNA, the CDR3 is TGTGCCAGCAGCGACGGGCGGGGGTCTCAGCCCCAGCATTTT.

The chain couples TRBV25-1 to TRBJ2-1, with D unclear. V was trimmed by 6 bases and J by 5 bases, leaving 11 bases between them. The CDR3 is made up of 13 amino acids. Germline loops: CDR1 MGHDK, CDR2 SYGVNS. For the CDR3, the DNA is TGTGCCAGCAGGCGGAACGCCGACAATGAGCAGTTCTTC. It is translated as CASRRNADNEQFF.

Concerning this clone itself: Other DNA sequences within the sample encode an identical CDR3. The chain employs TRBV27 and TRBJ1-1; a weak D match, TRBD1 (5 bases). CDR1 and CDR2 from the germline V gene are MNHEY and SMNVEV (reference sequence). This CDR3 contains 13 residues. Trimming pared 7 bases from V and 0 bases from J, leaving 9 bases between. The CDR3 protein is CASKGQMNTEAFF. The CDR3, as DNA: TGTGCCAGCAAGGGGCAGATGAACACTGAAGCTTTCTTT.

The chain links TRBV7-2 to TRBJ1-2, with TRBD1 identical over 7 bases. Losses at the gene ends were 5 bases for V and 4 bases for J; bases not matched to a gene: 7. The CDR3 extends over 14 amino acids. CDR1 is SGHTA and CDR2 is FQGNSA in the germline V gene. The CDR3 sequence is CASSPKDRVYGYTF. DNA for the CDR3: TGTGCCAGCAGCCCAAAAGACAGGGTCTATGGCTACACCTTC.

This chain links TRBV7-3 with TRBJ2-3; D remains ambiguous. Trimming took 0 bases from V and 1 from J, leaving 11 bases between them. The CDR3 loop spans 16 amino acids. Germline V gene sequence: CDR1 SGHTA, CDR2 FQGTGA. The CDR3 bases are TGTGCCAGCAGCTTAACACTATCCCTTGGCACAGATACGCAGTATTTT. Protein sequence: CASSLTLSLGTDTQYF.

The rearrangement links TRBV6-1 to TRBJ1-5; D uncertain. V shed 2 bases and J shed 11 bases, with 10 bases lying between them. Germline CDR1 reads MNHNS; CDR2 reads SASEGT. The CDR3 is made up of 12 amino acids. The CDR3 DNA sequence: TGTGCCAGCAGTGAAACTCGTGAAGCCCAGCATTTT. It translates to CASSETREAQHF.

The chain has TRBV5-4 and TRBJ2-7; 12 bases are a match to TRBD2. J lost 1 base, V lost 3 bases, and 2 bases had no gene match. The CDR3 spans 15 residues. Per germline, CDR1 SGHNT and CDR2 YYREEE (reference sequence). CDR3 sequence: CASSWTSGASYEQYF. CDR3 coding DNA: TGTGCCAGCAGCTGGACTAGCGGGGCTTCCTACGAGCAGTACTTC.

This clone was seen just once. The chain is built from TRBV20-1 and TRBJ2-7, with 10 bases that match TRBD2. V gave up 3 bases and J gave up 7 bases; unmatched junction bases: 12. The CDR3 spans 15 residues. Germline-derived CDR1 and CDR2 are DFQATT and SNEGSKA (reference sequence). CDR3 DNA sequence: TGCAGTGCTAGTGGGGCTAGCGGGAGCTTGGGGGAGCAGTACTTC. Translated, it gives CSASGASGSLGEQYF.

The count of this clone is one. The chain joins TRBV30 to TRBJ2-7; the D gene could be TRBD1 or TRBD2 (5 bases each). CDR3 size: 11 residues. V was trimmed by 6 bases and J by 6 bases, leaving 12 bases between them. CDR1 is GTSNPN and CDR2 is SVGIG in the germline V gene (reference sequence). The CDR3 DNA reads TGTGCCTGTGGACAAGGGAGCGAGCAGTACTTC. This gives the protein CACGQGSEQYF.